These 26 T cell receptor beta chains originate from one sample sequenced in a study of PD-L1 blockade in urothelial cancer. Here immunoSEQ multiplex PCR was the method, and the copy in TCRdb shows in-frame clones only, minus some. The data contain around 130,000 clones, roughly 84% of them singletons. Indicated time point: pretreatment peripheral blood. The sequenced sample was PBMCs, obtained around atezolizumab (anti-PD-L1) treatment. The receptors come from a man between 50 and 59 years old with urothelial cancer.

The chain links TRBV18 to TRBJ2-5; maybe TRBD1 (5 bases). CDR1 KGHSH and CDR2 LQKENI come from the germline V gene. The germline V and J ends were trimmed by 3 bases and 3 bases, with 23 bases remaining between them. The CDR3 is 18 residues long. The CDR3, as DNA: TGTGCCAGCTCACCTGTTTGGCTACCAACCTCAGGGAAAGAGACCCAGTACTTC. This encodes CASSPVWLPTSGKETQYF.

The chain's CDR3 is CAWSIWTSGSHEQYF. The CDR3, as DNA: TGTGCCTGGAGTATTTGGACTAGCGGGAGCCACGAGCAGTACTTC. This chain joins TRBV30 and TRBJ2-7, with 13 bases aligning to TRBD2. J was trimmed by 5 bases and V by 2 bases; bases with no gene match: 6. The CDR3 extends over 15 amino acids. Germline values: CDR1 GTSNPN, CDR2 SVGIG (reference sequence).

A single count supports this clone. V and J are TRBV5-1 and TRBJ2-1; D possibly corresponds to TRBD1 (5 bases). V was shortened by 0 bases and J by 0 bases, with 10 bases between the two germline ends. This CDR3 has 16 amino acids. In germline, CDR1 is SGHRS, CDR2 YFSETQ. The CDR3, as DNA: TGCGCCAGCAGCTTGGCCCAGGGCCGCTCCTACAATGAGCAGTTCTTC. This sequence encodes CASSLAQGRSYNEQFF.

This chain connects TRBV12-5 to TRBJ2-2, with D uncertain. Trimming removed 3 bases at V and 6 bases at J, with 8 bases between. Germline V gives CDR1 LGHNT, CDR2 FRNRAP. This CDR3 has 13 amino acids. The CDR3 loop reads CASGLREAGELFF. In DNA form, the CDR3 reads TGTGCTAGTGGTTTAAGAGAGGCCGGGGAGCTGTTTTTT.

The chain combines TRBV2 with TRBJ2-5, with D perhaps matching TRBD1 (6 bases). The length of the CDR3 is 20 residues. V lost 0 bases to trimming and J lost 0 bases, with 23 bases between them. The germline V gene encodes CDR1 SNHLY and CDR2 FYNNEI. The CDR3 DNA is TGTGCCAGCAGTGAAGCGCTTGCCAGGGGTTCCCCTTTAGACCAAGAGACCCAGTACTTC. Amino acids: CASSEALARGSPLDQETQYF.

With regard to this clone: The same CDR3 also results from other DNA sequences found in this sample. The chain combines TRBV4-2 with TRBJ2-7; 10 bases are shared with TRBD1. V was pared by 3 bases and J by 1 base, with 3 bases of the junction left unmatched. CDR3 length: 15 residues. CDR1 LGHNA and CDR2 YNFKEQ come from the germline V gene. The CDR3 DNA is TGTGCCAGCAGCCAGGAGGGACAGGGGTCCTACGAGCAGTACTTC. Translated, it gives CASSQEGQGSYEQYF.

The chain couples TRBV9 to TRBJ2-3; TRBD2 aligns across 9 bases. Germline trimming cut 2 bases from V and 5 bases from J; bases unmatched to any gene: 6. The CDR3 loop spans 15 amino acids. Germline CDR1 reads SGDLS; CDR2 reads YYNGEE. DNA of the CDR3: TGTGCCAGCAGCGTTCGAGCGGGAGGCAAAGATACGCAGTATTTT. Its protein is CASSVRAGGKDTQYF.

V and J are TRBV5-1 and TRBJ2-7; a possible D gene is TRBD1 (6 bases). From germline, CDR1 is SGHRS and CDR2 YFSETQ. Trimming stripped 0 bases from V and 2 bases from J, with 12 bases between. The CDR3 sequence is 15 residues long. For the CDR3, the DNA is TGCGCCAGCAGCTTGGCCTCAGGGGTGACCTACGAGCAGTACTTC. Translation gives CASSLASGVTYEQYF.

In this sample, this clone turned up a few times. The rearrangement uses TRBV6-1 and TRBJ1-2; TRBD1 matches 7 bases. Germline CDR1 and CDR2: MNHNS and SASEGT. CDR3 length: 13 amino acids. J gave up 2 bases and V 10 bases, and 7 bases lay outside the gene matches. CDR3 protein: CATRGGLNYGYTF. CDR3 coding DNA: TGTGCCACTCGAGGGGGCCTGAACTATGGCTACACCTTC.

J is TRBJ2-2 and V is TRBV19, with D uncertain. CDR1 is LNHDA and CDR2 is SQIVND in the germline V gene (reference sequence). CDR3 size: 12 residues. Trimming took 3 bases from V and 3 from J, leaving 2 bases between them. The CDR3 nucleotides are TGTGCCAGTAGTATCGACACCGGGGAGCTGTTTTTT. This sequence encodes CASSIDTGELFF.

The J gene is TRBJ2-7, the V gene TRBV10-1; the D gene is possibly TRBD2 (6 bases). Trimming cost V 11 bases and J 7 bases, with 15 bases left between them. Germline CDR1 reads WNHNN; CDR2 reads SYGVQD (reference sequence). The CDR3 contains 11 residues. The CDR3 spells CAGEAREEQYF. Here the CDR3 DNA reads TGCGCCGGGGAGGCGCGAGAGGAGCAGTACTTC.

The chain uses TRBV11-2 and TRBJ2-2; D might be TRBD2 (5 bases). CDR3 size: 14 residues. Trimming took off 5 bases at V and 6 bases at J, with 13 bases between the two ends. Germline V gene sequence: CDR1 SGHAT, CDR2 FQNNGV. This CDR3 reads CASSPQRVAGELFF. The CDR3 coding sequence is TGTGCCAGCAGCCCCCAGAGGGTTGCCGGGGAGCTGTTTTTT.

Notes on this clone: At one of its ends the junction is not consistent with the germline gene, which may arise from a read error. The chain combines TRBV27 with TRBJ2-7, with D perhaps matching TRBD2 (5 bases). Germline V CDR1 and CDR2: MNHEY, SMNVEV (reference sequence). The CDR3 covers 14 residues. The CDR3 here is CASRLYRDSDEQYF. As DNA, the CDR3 is TGTGCCAGCAGATTATATCGGGATAGCGACGAGCAGTACTTC.

Only one count was recorded for this clone. The chain has TRBV9 and TRBJ2-7; TRBD1 aligns across 9 bases. The CDR3 extends over 16 amino acids. V gave up 0 bases and J gave up 6 bases; unmatched junction bases: 10. Germline lookup yields CDR1 SGDLS and CDR2 YYNGEE. CDR3 in amino acids: CASSVGTSGTGPEQYF. Written as DNA, the CDR3 is TGTGCCAGCAGCGTAGGGACTTCCGGGACAGGGCCCGAGCAGTACTTC.

This chain joins TRBV10-1 and TRBJ2-3; 13 positions match TRBD2. J was trimmed by 4 bases and V by 6 bases; bases with no gene match: 4. In germline, CDR1 is WNHNN, CDR2 SYGVQD (reference sequence). This CDR3 region has 15 residues. CDR3: CASSPGLAGADTQYF. The CDR3 DNA is TGCGCCAGCAGCCCAGGACTAGCGGGAGCAGATACGCAGTATTTT.

This chain connects TRBV28 to TRBJ2-2; D may be TRBD2 (6 bases). Germline assignment: CDR1 MDHEN and CDR2 SYDVKM. The CDR3 is 15 residues long. V was shortened by 3 bases and J by 0 bases, with 8 bases between the two germline ends. The chain's CDR3 is CASSLRGSNTGELFF. CDR3 nucleotide sequence: TGTGCCAGCAGTTTGCGGGGTTCGAACACCGGGGAGCTGTTTTTT.

CDR3 in amino acids: CASNPDRTGNTIYF. CDR3 DNA sequence: TGTGCCAGTAACCCAGACAGGACTGGAAACACCATATATTTT. V gene TRBV19 combines with J gene TRBJ1-3, with D perhaps matching TRBD1 (6 bases). Looked up from germline, CDR1 is LNHDA and CDR2 is SQIVND (reference sequence). The CDR3 is 14 amino acids. Deletions cut 7 bases from V and 2 bases from J, with 12 bases between.

This clone was seen only once. This chain joins TRBV19 and TRBJ1-1; tentatively, D is TRBD1 (6 bases). The ends were cut back, 3 bases at V and 5 bases at J, with 10 bases in the middle. This CDR3 contains 13 residues. CDR1 is LNHDA, CDR2 SQIVND, per germline (reference sequence). The CDR3, as DNA: TGTGCCAGTAGTATTTTACAGGGAACTGAAGCTTTCTTT. Amino acid sequence: CASSILQGTEAFF.

The chain combines TRBV9 with TRBJ2-2; a possible D gene is TRBD2 (6 bases). Germline V gene sequence: CDR1 SGDLS, CDR2 YYNGEE. Trimming cost V 0 bases and J 7 bases, with 16 bases left between them. This CDR3 contains 16 residues. The CDR3 DNA follows: TGTGCCAGCAGCGTAGAAGAGGGAGGTTCCCGCGGGGAGCTGTTTTTT. Amino acids: CASSVEEGGSRGELFF.

J is TRBJ1-6 and V is TRBV28, with 8 bases matching TRBD1. Germline V CDR1 and CDR2: MDHEN, SYDVKM. Germline trimming cut 3 bases from V and 7 bases from J; bases unmatched to any gene: 2. The CDR3 loop spans 14 amino acids. CDR3 loop: CASSFPGGNSPLHF. The CDR3 DNA is TGTGCCAGCAGTTTTCCAGGGGGCAATTCACCCCTCCACTTT.

The genes are TRBV5-1 and TRBJ1-1; D ambiguous. Trimming shortened V by 2 bases and J by 0 bases, and 8 bases separated the two germline ends. Looked up from germline, CDR1 is SGHRS and CDR2 is YFSETQ. The CDR3 consists of 14 residues. The CDR3, as DNA: TGCGCCAGCAGCTTACAGATCATGAACACTGAAGCTTTCTTT. Translation gives CASSLQIMNTEAFF.

V usage is TRBV27 and J usage is TRBJ2-7; the D gene is possibly TRBD2 (6 bases). Per the germline V gene, CDR1 is MNHEY and CDR2 is SMNVEV (reference sequence). CDR3 length equals 12 residues. V was shortened by 9 bases and J by 3 bases, with 12 bases between the two germline ends. For the CDR3, the DNA is TGTGCCAGTAGCGGTGGAGGCTACGAGCAGTACTTC. Translating gives CASSGGGYEQYF.

The J gene is TRBJ1-5, the V gene TRBV30; TRBD1 is a possible D gene (6 bases). Germline values: CDR1 GTSNPN, CDR2 SVGIG (reference sequence). Trimming left V 3 bases short and J 5 bases short, with 17 bases between. This CDR3 has 15 amino acids. The chain's CDR3 is CAWSASGTRDQPQHF. CDR3 sequence (DNA): TGTGCCTGGAGCGCCTCCGGGACACGGGATCAGCCCCAGCATTTT.

V gene TRBV11-3 combines with J gene TRBJ2-7; 11 bases align to TRBD1. The CDR3 length is 15 residues. V was clipped by 4 bases and J by 4 bases; unmatched bases: 6. The germline gives CDR1 SGHNT, CDR2 YENEEA. The chain's CDR3 is CASSSRTGGAYEQYF. The CDR3, as DNA: TGTGCCAGCAGCTCACGGACAGGGGGCGCGTACGAGCAGTACTTC.

This rearrangement joins TRBV5-4 to TRBJ2-5; weak D call: TRBD1 (5 bases). Germline V gene data show CDR1 as SGHNT and CDR2 as YYREEE (reference sequence). Trimming pared 4 bases from V and 1 base from J, leaving 11 bases between. This CDR3 comprises 14 residues. The CDR3 sequence is CASSQTATQETQYF. In DNA, the CDR3 is TGTGCCAGCAGCCAGACAGCAACCCAAGAGACCCAGTACTTC. The full variable domain, with the rest looked up from reference TRBV5-4 and TRBJ2-5, is ETGVTQSPTHLIKTRGQQVTLRCSSQSGHNTVSWYQQALGQGPQFIFQYYREEENGRGNFPPRFSGLQFPNYSSELNVNALELDDSALYLCASSQTATQETQYFGPGTRLLVL.

This chain uses TRBV7-6 with TRBJ2-7; 9 bases fit TRBD1. CDR1 and CDR2 from the germline V gene are SGHVS and FNYEAQ. CDR3 length equals 14 residues. V trimming: 5 bases; J trimming: 4 bases; junction bases outside the gene matches: 6. CDR3 sequence reads: CASSPGQGGYEQYF. DNA of the CDR3: TGTGCCAGCAGCCCGGGACAGGGTGGGTACGAGCAGTACTTC. The entire variable domain, with the rest obtained from reference TRBV7-6 and TRBJ2-7, is as follows: GAGVSQSPRYKVTKRGQDVALRCDPISGHVSLYWYRQALGQGPEFLTYFNYEAQQDKSGLPNDRFSAERPEGSISTLTIQRTEQRDSAMYRCASSPGQGGYEQYFGPGTRLTVT.